Listed here are 14 T cell receptor beta chains from one sample, sequenced in a study of shared clonotypes between healthy human individuals. The data were produced by immunoSEQ multiplex PCR, yet TCRdb's version contains in-frame clones alone and is incomplete. The sample includes approximately 1,000,000 clones, approximately 80% of them seen just once. The sequencing sample was made of memory CD4+ T cells from PBMCs. Subset here: CD45RA-negative fraction. These receptors were collected from a man younger than 35 in good health. Some clones in this sample may be carry-over from other donors' samples.

This clone showed up just once. V and J are TRBV7-9 and TRBJ1-4; D may be TRBD1 (6 bases). With 5 bases removed from V and 8 bases from J, the gap between germline ends came to 15 bases. Germline V gene sequence: CDR1 SEHNR, CDR2 FQNEAQ (reference sequence). The CDR3 contains 14 residues. CDR3: CASSPGGHPEKLFF. CDR3 bases: TGTGCCAGCAGCCCTGGGGGGCACCCAGAAAAACTGTTTTTT.

The chain employs TRBV6-6 and TRBJ1-1; TRBD1 might be the D (5 bases). The germline V and J ends were trimmed by 7 bases and 8 bases, with 17 bases remaining between them. CDR1 MNHNY and CDR2 SVGAGI come from the germline V gene (reference sequence). The CDR3 extends over 13 amino acids. The CDR3: CASTSVGEGEAFF. The DNA for the CDR3 is TGTGCCAGCACCTCAGTGGGGGAGGGAGAAGCTTTCTTT.

V and J are TRBV6-6 and TRBJ2-3; D is ambiguous. V was pared by 8 bases and J by 4 bases, with 16 bases between. The germline CDR1 and CDR2 sequences are MNHNY and SVGAGI (reference sequence). The CDR3 runs to 14 residues. CDR3 protein: CASSTPGVADTQYF. CDR3 in DNA: TGTGCCAGCTCGACCCCGGGTGTTGCAGATACGCAGTATTTT.

The chain is built from TRBV28 and TRBJ1-4; D not certain. V was pared by 2 bases and J by 0 bases, with 19 bases between. CDR3 length equals 19 residues. Germline CDR1 and CDR2: MDHEN and SYDVKM. The CDR3 DNA sequence: TGTGCCAGCAGTTTAGGCGTCAGGAACCCAGTTGCAACTAATGAAAAACTGTTTTTT. Protein: CASSLGVRNPVATNEKLFF.

This clone showed up just a few times. CDR3 nucleotide sequence: TGTGCCAGCAGCTTATTTGCGGGAGATATTACAGATACGCAGTATTTT. Translated: CASSLFAGDITDTQYF. The gene calls are TRBV7-3 and TRBJ2-3, with TRBD2 identical over 7 bases. V was pared by 2 bases and J by 3 bases, with 8 bases of the junction left unmatched. Germline V lookup: CDR1 SGHTA, CDR2 FQGTGA. This CDR3 contains 16 residues. The full variable domain, in which reference TRBV7-3 and TRBJ2-3 provide the parts outside the CDR3, is GAGVSQTPSNKVTEKGKYVELRCDPISGHTALYWYRQSLGQGPEFLIYFQGTGAADDSGLPNDRFFAVRPEGSVSTLKIQRTERGDSAVYLCASSLFAGDITDTQYFGPGTRLTVL.

This clone was detected many times. The sample carries other DNA sequences with the same CDR3. The chain employs TRBV7-2 and TRBJ2-7, with 9 bases lining up with TRBD2. CDR1 and CDR2 from the germline V gene are SGHTA and FQGNSA. After removal of 5 bases from V and 0 bases from J, the junction contained 5 bases not matched to a gene. This CDR3 region has 15 residues. CDR3 loop: CASSETSGRSYEQYF. The CDR3 DNA reads as TGTGCCAGCAGCGAGACTAGCGGACGCTCCTACGAGCAGTACTTC. Looking up the rest from reference TRBV7-2 and TRBJ2-7 gives the full variable domain: GAGVSQSPSNKVTEKGKDVELRCDPISGHTALYWYRQSLGQGLEFLIYFQGNSAPDKSGLPSDRFSAERTGGSVSTLTIQRTQQEDSAVYLCASSETSGRSYEQYFGPGTRLTVT.

CDR3 region: CASGPGQITDTQYF. Written as DNA, the CDR3 is TGCGCCAGCGGGCCGGGACAGATCACAGATACGCAGTATTTT. The chain joins TRBV5-1 to TRBJ2-3, with 7 bases fitting TRBD1. J gave up 2 bases and V 7 bases, and 7 bases lay outside the gene matches. This CDR3 spans 14 amino acids. Germline V gene data show CDR1 as SGHRS and CDR2 as YFSETQ.

The genes are TRBV5-4 and TRBJ2-7, with 11 bases identical to TRBD2. Trimming at V came to 2 bases and at J to 5 bases, leaving 9 bases not matched to a gene. Germline lookup yields CDR1 SGHNT and CDR2 YYREEE (reference sequence). This CDR3 has 16 residues. CDR3 sequence reads: CASSFFLSGRAHEQYF. The DNA for the CDR3 is TGTGCCAGCAGCTTCTTCCTTAGCGGGAGGGCCCACGAGCAGTACTTC.

The chain combines TRBV2 with TRBJ2-3; the D is unclear. The CDR3 has 12 residues. Trimming left V 5 bases short and J 4 bases short, with 7 bases between. The V gene's germline CDR1 is SNHLY and CDR2 FYNNEI. The CDR3 protein is CASSSDADTQYF. The CDR3 nucleotides are TGTGCCAGCAGTTCCGATGCAGATACGCAGTATTTT.

V usage is TRBV11-3 and J usage is TRBJ2-3, with D tentatively TRBD1 (6 bases). V lost 1 base to trimming and J lost 2 bases, with 7 bases between them. The CDR3 is 14 amino acids. Germline CDR1 is SGHNT and CDR2 is YENEEA. CDR3 residues: CASSLGQATDTQYF. The DNA of the CDR3 is TGTGCCAGCAGCTTAGGACAGGCCACAGATACGCAGTATTTT.

The V and J genes are TRBV27 and TRBJ1-1, with D possibly being TRBD1 (5 bases). The V gene's germline CDR1 is MNHEY and CDR2 SMNVEV (reference sequence). Trimming took off 1 base at V and 1 base at J, with 7 bases between the two ends. The CDR3 is made up of 14 amino acids. Written as DNA, the CDR3 is TGTGCCAGCAGTTTATGGCAGGGGAACACTGAAGCTTTCTTT. Amino acids: CASSLWQGNTEAFF.

The chain carries TRBV27 and TRBJ2-2; 8 nucleotides match TRBD2. Germline V gives CDR1 MNHEY, CDR2 SMNVEV (reference sequence). The CDR3 length is 14 residues. The V and J ends lost 5 bases and 6 bases, in that order; junction bases with no gene match: 5. The DNA for the CDR3 is TGTGCCAGCAGTCTCGGGAGGGCCCCCGGGGAGCTGTTTTTT. The encoded protein is CASSLGRAPGELFF.

This chain connects TRBV10-3 to TRBJ1-2; D may be TRBD1 (5 bases). This CDR3 region has 12 residues. Germline V gene sequence: CDR1 ENHRY, CDR2 SYGVKD. Trimming pared 8 bases from V and 3 bases from J, leaving 10 bases between. The DNA of the CDR3 is TGTGCCATCGGGGGGAGGGACTATGGCTACACCTTC. This translates into CAIGGRDYGYTF.

The V gene is TRBV9, the J gene TRBJ2-2, with unresolved D. Germline lookup yields CDR1 SGDLS and CDR2 YYNGEE. CDR3 length equals 15 residues. V lost 0 bases to trimming and J lost 3 bases, with 9 bases between them. In nucleotides, the CDR3 is TGTGCCAGCAGCGTAGAAGCCAGGCACACCGGGGAGCTGTTTTTT. It specifies CASSVEARHTGELFF.